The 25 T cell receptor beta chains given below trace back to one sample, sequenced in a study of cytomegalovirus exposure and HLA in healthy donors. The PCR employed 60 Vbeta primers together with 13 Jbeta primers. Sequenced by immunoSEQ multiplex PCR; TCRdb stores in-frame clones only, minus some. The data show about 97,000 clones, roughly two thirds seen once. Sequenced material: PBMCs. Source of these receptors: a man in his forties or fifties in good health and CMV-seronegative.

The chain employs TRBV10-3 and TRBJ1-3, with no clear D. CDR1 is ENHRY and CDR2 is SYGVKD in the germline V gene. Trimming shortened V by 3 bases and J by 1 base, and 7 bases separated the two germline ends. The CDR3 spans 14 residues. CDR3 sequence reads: CAISEGGSGNTIYF. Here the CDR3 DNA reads TGTGCCATCAGTGAAGGAGGGTCTGGAAACACCATATATTTT.

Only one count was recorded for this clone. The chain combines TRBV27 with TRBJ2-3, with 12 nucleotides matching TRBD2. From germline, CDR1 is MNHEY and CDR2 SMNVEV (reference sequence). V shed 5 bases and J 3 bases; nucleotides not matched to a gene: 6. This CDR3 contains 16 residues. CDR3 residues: CASSTEGLAGTDTQYF. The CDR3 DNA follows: TGTGCCAGCAGTACGGAGGGACTAGCGGGTACAGATACGCAGTATTTT.

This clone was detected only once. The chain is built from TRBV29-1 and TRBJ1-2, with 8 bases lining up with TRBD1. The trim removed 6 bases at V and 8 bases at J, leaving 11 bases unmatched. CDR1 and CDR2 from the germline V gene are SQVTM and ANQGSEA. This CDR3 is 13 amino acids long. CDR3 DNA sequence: TGCAGCGTCGGACAGGGTTCCGAAGCGGGCTACACCTTC. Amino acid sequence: CSVGQGSEAGYTF. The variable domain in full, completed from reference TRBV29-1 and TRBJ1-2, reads SAVISQKPSRDICQRGTSLTIQCQVDSQVTMMFWYRQQPGQSLTLIATANQGSEATYESGFVIDKFPISRPNLTFSTLTVSNMSPEDSSIYLCSVGQGSEAGYTFGSGTRLTVV.

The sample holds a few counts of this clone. The CDR3 bases are TGTGCCAGCAGCTGGAGACAGGGAATGAACACTGAAGCTTTCTTT. This translates into CASSWRQGMNTEAFF. J is TRBJ1-1 and V is TRBV5-6, with 7 bases fitting TRBD1. This CDR3 comprises 15 residues. Germline CDR1 is SGHDT and CDR2 is YYEEEE. Losses at the gene ends were 3 bases for V and 0 bases for J; bases not matched to a gene: 5.

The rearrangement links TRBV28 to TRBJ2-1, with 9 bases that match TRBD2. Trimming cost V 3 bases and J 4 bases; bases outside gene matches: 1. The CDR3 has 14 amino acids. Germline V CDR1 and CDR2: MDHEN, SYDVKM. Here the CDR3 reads CASSFLAGYNEQFF. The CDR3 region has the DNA TGTGCCAGCAGTTTCCTAGCGGGGTACAATGAGCAGTTCTTC.

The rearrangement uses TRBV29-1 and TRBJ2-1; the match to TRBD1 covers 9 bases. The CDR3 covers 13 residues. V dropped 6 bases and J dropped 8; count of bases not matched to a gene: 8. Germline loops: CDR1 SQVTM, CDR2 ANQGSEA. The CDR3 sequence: CSVRDRVLYEQFF. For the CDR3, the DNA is TGCAGCGTAAGGGACAGGGTATTATATGAGCAGTTCTTC.

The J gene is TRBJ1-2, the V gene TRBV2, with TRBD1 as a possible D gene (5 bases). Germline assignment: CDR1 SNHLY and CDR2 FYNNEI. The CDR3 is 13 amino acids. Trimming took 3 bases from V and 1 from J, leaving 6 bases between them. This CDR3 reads CASSDRDNYGYTF. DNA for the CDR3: TGTGCCAGCAGTGACAGGGATAACTATGGCTACACCTTC.

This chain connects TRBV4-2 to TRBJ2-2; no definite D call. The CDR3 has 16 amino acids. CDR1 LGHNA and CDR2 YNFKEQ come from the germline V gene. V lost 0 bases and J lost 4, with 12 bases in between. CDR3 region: CASSQDHRRFTGELFF. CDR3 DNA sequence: TGTGCCAGCAGCCAAGATCACAGAAGGTTCACCGGGGAGCTGTTTTTT.

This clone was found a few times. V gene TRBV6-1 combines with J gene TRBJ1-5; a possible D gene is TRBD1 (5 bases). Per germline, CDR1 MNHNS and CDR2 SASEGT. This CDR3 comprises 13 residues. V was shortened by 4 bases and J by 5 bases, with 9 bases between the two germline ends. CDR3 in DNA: TGTGCCAGCAGTGGACAGCCCTATCAGCCCCAGCATTTT. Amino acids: CASSGQPYQPQHF.

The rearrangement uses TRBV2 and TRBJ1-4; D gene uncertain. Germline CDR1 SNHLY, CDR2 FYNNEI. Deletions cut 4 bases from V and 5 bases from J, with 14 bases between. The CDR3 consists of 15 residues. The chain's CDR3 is CASSVYGRENEKLFF. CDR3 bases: TGTGCCAGCAGTGTCTACGGGAGGGAGAATGAAAAACTGTTTTTT.

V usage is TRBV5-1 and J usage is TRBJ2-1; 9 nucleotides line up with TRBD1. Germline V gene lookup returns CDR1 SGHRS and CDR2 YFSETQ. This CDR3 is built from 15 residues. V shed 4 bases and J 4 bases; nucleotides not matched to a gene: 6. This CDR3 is CASSSQGQGYNEQFF. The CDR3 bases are TGCGCCAGCAGCAGTCAAGGACAGGGGTACAATGAGCAGTTCTTC.

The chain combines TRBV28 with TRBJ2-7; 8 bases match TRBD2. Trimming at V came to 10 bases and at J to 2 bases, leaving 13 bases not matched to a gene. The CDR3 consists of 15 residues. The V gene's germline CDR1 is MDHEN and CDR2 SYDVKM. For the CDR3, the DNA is TGTGCCACCCAAATGCCGGGGGGGGGCACCTACGAGCAGTACTTC. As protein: CATQMPGGGTYEQYF.

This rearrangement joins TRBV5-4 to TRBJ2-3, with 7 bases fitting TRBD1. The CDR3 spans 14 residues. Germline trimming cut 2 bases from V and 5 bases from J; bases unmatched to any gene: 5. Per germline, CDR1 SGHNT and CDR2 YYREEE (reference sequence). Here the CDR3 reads CASSFEGAEDTQYF. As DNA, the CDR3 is TGTGCCAGCAGCTTTGAGGGGGCCGAAGATACGCAGTATTTT.

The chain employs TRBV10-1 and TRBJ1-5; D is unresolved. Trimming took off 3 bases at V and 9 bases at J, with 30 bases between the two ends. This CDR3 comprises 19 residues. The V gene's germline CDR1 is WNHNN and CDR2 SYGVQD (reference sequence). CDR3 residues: CASSDVPDREIPFDRPQHF. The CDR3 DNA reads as TGCGCCAGCAGTGACGTACCCGACCGGGAAATCCCGTTTGATCGGCCCCAGCATTTT.

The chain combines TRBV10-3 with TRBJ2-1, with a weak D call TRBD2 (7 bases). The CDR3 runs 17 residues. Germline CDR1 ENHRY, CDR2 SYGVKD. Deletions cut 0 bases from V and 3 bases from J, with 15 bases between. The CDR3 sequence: CAISESWGGLIYNEQFF. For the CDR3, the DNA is TGTGCCATCAGTGAGTCGTGGGGGGGCCTTATCTACAATGAGCAGTTCTTC.

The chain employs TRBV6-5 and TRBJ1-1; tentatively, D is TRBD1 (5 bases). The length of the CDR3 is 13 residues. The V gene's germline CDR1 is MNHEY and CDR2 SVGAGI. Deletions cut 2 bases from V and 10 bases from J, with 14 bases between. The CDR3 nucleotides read TGTGCCAGCAGTTACGGGGGGGAGTTAGGAGCTTTCTTT. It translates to CASSYGGELGAFF.

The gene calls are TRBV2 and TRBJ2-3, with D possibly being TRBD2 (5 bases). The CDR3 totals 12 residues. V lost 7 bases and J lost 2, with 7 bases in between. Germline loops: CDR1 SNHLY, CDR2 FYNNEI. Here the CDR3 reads CASTEVTDTQYF. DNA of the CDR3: TGTGCCAGCACGGAGGTCACAGATACGCAGTATTTT.

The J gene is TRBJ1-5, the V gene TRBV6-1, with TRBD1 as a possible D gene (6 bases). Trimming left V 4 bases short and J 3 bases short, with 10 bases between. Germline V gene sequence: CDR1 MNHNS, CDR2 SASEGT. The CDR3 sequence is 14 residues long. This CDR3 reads CASSATGLNQPQHF. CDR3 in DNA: TGTGCCAGCAGTGCGACAGGTCTCAATCAGCCCCAGCATTTT.

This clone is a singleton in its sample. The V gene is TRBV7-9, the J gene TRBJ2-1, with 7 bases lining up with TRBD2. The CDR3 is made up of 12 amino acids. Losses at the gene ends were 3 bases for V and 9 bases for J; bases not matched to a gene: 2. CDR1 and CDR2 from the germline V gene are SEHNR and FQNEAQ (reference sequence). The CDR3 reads CASSFGEGEQFF. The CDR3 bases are TGTGCCAGCAGCTTTGGGGAGGGTGAGCAGTTCTTC.

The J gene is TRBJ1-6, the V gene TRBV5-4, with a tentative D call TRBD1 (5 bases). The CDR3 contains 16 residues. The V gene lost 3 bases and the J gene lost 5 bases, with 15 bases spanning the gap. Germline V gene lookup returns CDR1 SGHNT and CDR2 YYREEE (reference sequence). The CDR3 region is CASSSGPTVNNSPLHF. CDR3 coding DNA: TGTGCCAGCAGCTCAGGCCCGACAGTGAATAATTCACCCCTCCACTTT.

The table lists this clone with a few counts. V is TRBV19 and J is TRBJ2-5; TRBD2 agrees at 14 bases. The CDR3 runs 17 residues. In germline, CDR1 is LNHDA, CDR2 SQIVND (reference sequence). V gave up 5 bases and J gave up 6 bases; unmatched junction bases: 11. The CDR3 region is CASSAPWTSGGIKTQYF. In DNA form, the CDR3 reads TGTGCCAGTAGTGCCCCTTGGACTAGCGGGGGGATAAAGACCCAGTACTTC.

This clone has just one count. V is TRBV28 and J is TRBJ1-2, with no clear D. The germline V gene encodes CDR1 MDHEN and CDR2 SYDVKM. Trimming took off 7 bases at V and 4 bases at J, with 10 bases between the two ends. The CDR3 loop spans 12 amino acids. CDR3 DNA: TGTGCCAGCACCGGGAACTTCTATGGCTACACCTTC. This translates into CASTGNFYGYTF.

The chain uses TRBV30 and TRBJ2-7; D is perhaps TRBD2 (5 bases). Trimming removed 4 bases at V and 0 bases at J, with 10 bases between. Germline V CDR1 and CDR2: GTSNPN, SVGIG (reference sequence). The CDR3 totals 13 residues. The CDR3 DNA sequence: TGTGCCTGGAATCAAGGGAGCTCCTACGAGCAGTACTTC. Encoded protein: CAWNQGSSYEQYF.

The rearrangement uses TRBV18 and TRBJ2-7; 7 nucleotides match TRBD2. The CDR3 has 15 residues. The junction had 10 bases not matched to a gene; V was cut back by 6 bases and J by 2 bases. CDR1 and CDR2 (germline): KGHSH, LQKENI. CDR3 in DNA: TGTGCCAGCTCCGAACAGCGGGGCGCCGCCTACGAGCAGTACTTC. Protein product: CASSEQRGAAYEQYF.

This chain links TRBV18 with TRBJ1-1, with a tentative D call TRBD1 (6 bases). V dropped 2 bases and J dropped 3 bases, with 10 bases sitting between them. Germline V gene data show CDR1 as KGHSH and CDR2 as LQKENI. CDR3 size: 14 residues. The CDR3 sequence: CASSPSQGDTEAFF. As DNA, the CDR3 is TGTGCCAGCTCACCATCACAGGGAGACACTGAAGCTTTCTTT.